A single sample is the source of the 12 T cell receptor beta chains below, sequenced in a study of beta chain features in type 1 diabetes. Expressed TCRB transcripts were sequenced because the isolated RNA had all been reverse transcribed beforehand. Data came from immunoSEQ multiplex PCR; TCRdb stores just in-frame clones and leaves some out. This sample has around 340,000 clones; 8% occur once, and the top ten carry less than 0.45%. Material for sequencing was central memory CD4+ T cells from blood. These receptors were collected from a woman between 18 and 29 years old in good health.

This clone occurred many times. The genes are TRBV6-4 and TRBJ2-5, with 13 bases that match TRBD2. The CDR3 totals 13 residues. The junction had 1 base not matched to a gene; V was cut back by 3 bases and J by 9 bases. Germline CDR1 is MRHNA and CDR2 is SNTAGT. The CDR3 DNA follows: TGTGCCAGCAGTGAACTAGCGGGAGGGCCCCAGTACTTC. Translated, it gives CASSELAGGPQYF.

This clone was detected only a few times. This rearrangement joins TRBV5-1 to TRBJ1-2, with no clear D. There are 14 residues in the CDR3. Germline-derived CDR1 and CDR2 are SGHRS and YFSETQ. The V end was cut by 0 bases, the J end by 7 bases, with 13 bases between. CDR3 in amino acids: CASSLGVAGSGYTF. The CDR3 DNA sequence: TGCGCCAGCAGCTTGGGGGTGGCAGGATCTGGCTACACCTTC.

V gene TRBV5-7 combines with J gene TRBJ1-1; a possible D gene is TRBD1 (5 bases). TRBV5-7 is classed as an ORF, of uncertain function. V lost 6 bases and J lost 6, with 21 bases in between. The CDR3 covers 15 residues. In nucleotides, the CDR3 is TGTGCCAGCATGATGGATCAGGGATCTCTCTCTGAAGCTTTCTTT. Translation gives CASMMDQGSLSEAFF.

The sample holds a few counts of this clone. V and J are TRBV5-6 and TRBJ1-2; 8 bases fit TRBD1. The germline gives CDR1 SGHDT, CDR2 YYEEEE. The CDR3 is made up of 15 amino acids. Trimming cost V 2 bases and J 5 bases; bases outside gene matches: 8. Written as DNA, the CDR3 is TGTGCCAGCAGCTTTAAAGACAGGGGTGGGTATGGCTACACCTTC. This encodes CASSFKDRGGYGYTF.

The J gene is TRBJ1-5, the V gene TRBV6-6; a possible D gene is TRBD1 (6 bases). CDR1 MNHNY and CDR2 SVGAGI come from the germline V gene (reference sequence). The V end lost 5 bases, the J end lost 7 bases, and 18 bases lay between the germline ends. The CDR3 totals 15 residues. Here the CDR3 DNA reads TGTGCCAGCAGTGAGTTCCCCACAGGGAACCAGCCCCAGCATTTT. Translating it yields CASSEFPTGNQPQHF.

The table lists this clone with a few counts. The rearrangement links TRBV20-1 to TRBJ1-2; perhaps TRBD1 as D (5 bases). In germline, CDR1 is DFQATT, CDR2 SNEGSKA (reference sequence). The V end was cut by 5 bases, the J end by 8 bases, with 12 bases between. CDR3 length: 11 residues. The CDR3, as DNA: TGCAGTGCTCGACAGCCCTACGGCTACACCTTC. Translation gives CSARQPYGYTF.

This chain connects TRBV9 to TRBJ2-3; 8 bases agree with TRBD1. CDR1 and CDR2 from the germline V gene are SGDLS and YYNGEE. The V segment lost 0 bases and the J segment 4 bases; nucleotides outside the gene matches: 4. The CDR3 extends over 15 amino acids. The CDR3 nucleotides read TGTGCCAGCAGCGTAGGTGGGGGACAGGCAGATACGCAGTATTTT. This gives the protein CASSVGGGQADTQYF.

The chain combines TRBV9 with TRBJ2-5; D might be TRBD2 (6 bases). The V end lost 4 bases, the J end lost 1 base, and 17 bases lay between the germline ends. The CDR3 spans 16 residues. Germline assignment: CDR1 SGDLS and CDR2 YYNGEE. The CDR3 spells CASSLSPAGLQETQYF. CDR3 coding DNA: TGTGCCAGCAGCCTCTCCCCAGCGGGCCTCCAAGAGACCCAGTACTTC.

The rearrangement uses TRBV10-3 and TRBJ2-5; 8 bases match TRBD2. TRBJ2-7 explains the end of the DNA better; the J call may be wrong. The CDR3 length is 13 residues. From germline, CDR1 is ENHRY and CDR2 SYGVKD. DNA of the CDR3: TGTGCCATCAGTGACCAGACTAGCGACGAGCAGTACTTC. This encodes CAISDQTSDEQYF.

The chain employs TRBV20-1 and TRBJ2-1; D is uncertain. V lost 6 bases and J 6 bases, leaving 9 bases between the germline ends. The CDR3 spans 11 residues. Germline V gene sequence: CDR1 DFQATT, CDR2 SNEGSKA (reference sequence). The CDR3 region is CSARSRNEQFF. The CDR3 coding sequence is TGCAGTGCACGATCCCGCAATGAGCAGTTCTTC.

The V and J genes are TRBV5-1 and TRBJ2-7; D unclear. Trimming took off 0 bases at V and 6 bases at J, with 16 bases between the two ends. The CDR3 extends over 15 amino acids. Germline assignment: CDR1 SGHRS and CDR2 YFSETQ. This chain's CDR3 is CASSLAGGLPSEQYF. The CDR3 DNA sequence: TGCGCCAGCAGCTTGGCTGGTGGGCTACCCTCCGAGCAGTACTTC.

The chain carries TRBV5-4 and TRBJ2-1; the D gene is possibly TRBD2 (5 bases). V dropped 5 bases and J dropped 2 bases, with 17 bases sitting between them. The germline V gene encodes CDR1 SGHNT and CDR2 YYREEE (reference sequence). This CDR3 spans 16 amino acids. This CDR3 reads CASRDGRGPAYNEQFF. In nucleotides, the CDR3 is TGTGCCAGCAGGGATGGGAGAGGACCGGCCTACAATGAGCAGTTCTTC.